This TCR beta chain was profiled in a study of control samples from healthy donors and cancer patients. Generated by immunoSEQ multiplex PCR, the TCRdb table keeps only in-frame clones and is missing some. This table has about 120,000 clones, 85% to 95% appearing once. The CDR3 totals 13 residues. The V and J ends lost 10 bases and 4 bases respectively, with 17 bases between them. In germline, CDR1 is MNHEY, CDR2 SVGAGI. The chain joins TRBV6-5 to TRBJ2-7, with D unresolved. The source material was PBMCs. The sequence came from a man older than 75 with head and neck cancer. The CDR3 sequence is CATADPPFYEQYF. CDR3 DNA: TGTGCCACCGCCGACCCCCCCTTTTACGAGCAGTACTTC.